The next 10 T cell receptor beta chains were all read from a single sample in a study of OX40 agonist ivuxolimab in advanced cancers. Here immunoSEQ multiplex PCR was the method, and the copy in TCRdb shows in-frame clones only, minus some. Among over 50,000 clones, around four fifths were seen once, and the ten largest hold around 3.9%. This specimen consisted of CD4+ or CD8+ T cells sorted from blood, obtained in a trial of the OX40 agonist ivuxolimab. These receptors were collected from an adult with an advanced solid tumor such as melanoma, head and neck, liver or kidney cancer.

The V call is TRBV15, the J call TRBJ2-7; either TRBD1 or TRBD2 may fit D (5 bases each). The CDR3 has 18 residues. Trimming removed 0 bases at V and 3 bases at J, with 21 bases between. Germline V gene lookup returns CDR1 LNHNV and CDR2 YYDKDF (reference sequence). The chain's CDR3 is CATSRDPSGRTIFYEQYF. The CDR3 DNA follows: TGTGCCACCAGCAGAGATCCGTCGGGACGGACAATTTTCTACGAGCAGTACTTC.

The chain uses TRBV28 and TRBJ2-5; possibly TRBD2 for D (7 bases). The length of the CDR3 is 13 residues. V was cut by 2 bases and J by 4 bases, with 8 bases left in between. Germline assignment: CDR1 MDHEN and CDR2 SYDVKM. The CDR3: CASSLGGAETQYF. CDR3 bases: TGTGCCAGCAGTTTAGGGGGGGCAGAGACCCAGTACTTC.

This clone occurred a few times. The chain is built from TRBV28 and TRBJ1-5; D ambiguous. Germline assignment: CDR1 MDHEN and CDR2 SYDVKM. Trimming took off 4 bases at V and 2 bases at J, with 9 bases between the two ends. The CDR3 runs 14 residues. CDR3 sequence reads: CASSSGQGNQPQHF. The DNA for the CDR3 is TGTGCCAGCAGTTCTGGCCAGGGCAATCAGCCCCAGCATTTT.

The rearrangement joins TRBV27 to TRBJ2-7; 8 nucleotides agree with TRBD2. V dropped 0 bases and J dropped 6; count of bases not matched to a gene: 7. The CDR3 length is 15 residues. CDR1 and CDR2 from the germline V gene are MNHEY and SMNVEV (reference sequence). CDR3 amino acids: CASSLSRAGVSEQYF. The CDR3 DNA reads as TGTGCCAGCAGTTTATCGCGAGCGGGGGTTAGCGAGCAGTACTTC.

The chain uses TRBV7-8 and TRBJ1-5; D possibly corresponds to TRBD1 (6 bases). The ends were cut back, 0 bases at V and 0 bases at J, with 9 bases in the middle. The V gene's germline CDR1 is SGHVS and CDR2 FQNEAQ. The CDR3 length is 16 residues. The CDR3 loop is CASSLADRNSNQPQHF. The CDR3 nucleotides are TGTGCCAGCAGCTTAGCGGACAGAAATAGCAATCAGCCCCAGCATTTT.

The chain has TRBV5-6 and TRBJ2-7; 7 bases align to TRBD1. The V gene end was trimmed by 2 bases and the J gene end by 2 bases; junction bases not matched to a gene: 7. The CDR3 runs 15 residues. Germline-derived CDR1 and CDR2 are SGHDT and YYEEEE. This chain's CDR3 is CASSFLDRPTYEQYF. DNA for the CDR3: TGTGCCAGCAGCTTCCTGGACAGGCCGACCTACGAGCAGTACTTC.

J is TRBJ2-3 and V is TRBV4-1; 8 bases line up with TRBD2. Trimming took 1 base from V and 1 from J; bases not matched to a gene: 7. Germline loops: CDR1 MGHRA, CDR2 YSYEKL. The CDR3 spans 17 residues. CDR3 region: CASSQVATSEGTDTQYF. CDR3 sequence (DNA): TGCGCCAGCAGCCAAGTTGCGACTAGCGAGGGCACAGATACGCAGTATTTT.

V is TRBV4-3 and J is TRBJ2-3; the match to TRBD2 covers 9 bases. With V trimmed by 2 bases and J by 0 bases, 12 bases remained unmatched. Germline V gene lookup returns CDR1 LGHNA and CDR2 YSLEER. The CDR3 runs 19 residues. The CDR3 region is CASSQRLLGGGGSTDTQYF. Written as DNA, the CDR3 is TGCGCCAGCAGCCAACGGTTGCTGGGCGGGGGGGGTAGCACAGATACGCAGTATTTT.

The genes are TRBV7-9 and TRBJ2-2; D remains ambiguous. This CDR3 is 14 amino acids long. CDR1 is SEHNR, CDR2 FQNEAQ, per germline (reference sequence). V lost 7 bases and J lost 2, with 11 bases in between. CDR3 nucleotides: TGTGCCAGCAATCTCCGGGCTAACACCGGGGAGCTGTTTTTT. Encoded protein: CASNLRANTGELFF.

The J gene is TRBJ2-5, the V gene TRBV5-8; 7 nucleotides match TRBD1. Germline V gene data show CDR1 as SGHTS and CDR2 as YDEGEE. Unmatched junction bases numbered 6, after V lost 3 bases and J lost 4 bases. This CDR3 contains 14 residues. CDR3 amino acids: CASSSGQSRETQYF. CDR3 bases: TGTGCCAGCAGCTCGGGACAGTCCAGAGAGACCCAGTACTTC. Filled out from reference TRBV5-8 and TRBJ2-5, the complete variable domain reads EAGVTQSPTHLIKTRGQQATLRCSPISGHTSVYWYQQALGLGLQFLLWYDEGEERNRGNFPPRFSGRQFPNYSSELNVNALELEDSALYLCASSSGQSRETQYFGPGTRLLVL.